The rows below give T cell receptor beta chains drawn from one sample of a study of T cells after posttransplantation cyclophosphamide. Only in-frame clones appear in the TCRdb table, and some are missing; sequencing was by immunoSEQ multiplex PCR. The sample records roughly 6,800 clones, 90% to 95% being singletons. The source material was PBMCs, sampled approximately 45 months after allogeneic stem cell transplant with posttransplant cyclophosphamide. Receptors were obtained from a female patient aged 50-59 years who received an allogeneic stem cell transplant from a related donor, was CMV-positive, and had no GVHD. Some T cells may possibly be graft donor cells. Each CDR3 is given with its conserved first and last residue. Fields, in order: V gene, J gene, D gene, CDR3 protein, CDR3 DNA. D genes are given only for firm matches.

>TRBV30|TRBJ1-5|-
CAYQQGRQPQHF
TGTGCCTATCAACAGGGTCGTCAGCCCCAGCATTTT
>TRBV7-3|TRBJ1-1|-
CASSLEEGTEAFF
TGTGCCAGCAGCTTAGAAGAGGGCACTGAAGCTTTCTTT
>TRBV7-9|TRBJ1-3|-
CASGRQPSGNTIYF
TGTGCCAGCGGACGACAGCCCTCTGGAAACACCATATATTTT
>TRBV27|TRBJ2-7|TRBD1
CASSSNRGDEQYF
TGTGCCAGCAGTTCTAACAGGGGTGACGAGCAGTACTTC
>TRBV4-1|TRBJ2-7|TRBD1
CASSPQPGTGDYEQYF
TGCGCCAGCAGCCCCCAACCCGGGACAGGGGACTACGAGCAGTACTTC
>TRBV7-2|TRBJ2-2|-
CASSLYARANTGELFF
TGTGCCAGCAGCTTATACGCCAGGGCGAACACCGGGGAGCTGTTTTTT
>TRBV19|TRBJ1-5|TRBD1
CASSNRDRGRGQPQHF
TGTGCCAGTAGTAACCGGGACAGGGGGCGGGGGCAGCCCCAGCATTTT
>TRBV28|TRBJ1-2|-
CASSQGTDYGYTF
TGTGCCAGCAGTCAGGGGACGGATTATGGCTACACCTTC
>TRBV7-2|TRBJ1-2|TRBD1
CASSWTGTGWVGYTF
TGTGCCAGCAGTTGGACCGGGACAGGGTGGGTTGGCTACACCTTC
>TRBV7-9|TRBJ2-1|TRBD2
CASSPRGSGRDHEQFF
TGTGCCAGCAGCCCCCGTGGTAGCGGGAGGGACCATGAGCAGTTCTTC
>TRBV30|TRBJ2-6|-
CACNSGANVLTF
TGTGCCTGTAACTCTGGGGCCAACGTCCTGACTTTC